The clone carrying this T cell receptor beta chain has a count of ten or more. Its antigen is as yet unknown. In making TCR beta libraries, quantitative 5'-RACE with molecular barcodes was used. Each CDR3 protein gets one entry after TCRdb re-called the 5' RACE reads with MiXCR. The profile shows fewer than 550,000 distinct CDR3 sequences, about 5.2% of them singletons. This record belongs to a study of CD8 T cells in ankylosing spondylitis. Study results and limitations: Within ankylosing spondylitis blood, a TCR beta motif made up of seven or eight highly homologous variants appeared to be characteristic. Reports of some motif variants in reactive arthritis synovial fluid and blood predate this one. Matched ankylosing spondylitis synovial fluid reportedly contained a significantly enriched population of disease-linked clones.

CDR1 is KGHSH and CDR2 is LQKENI in the germline V gene. The germline V and J ends were trimmed by 1 base and 0 bases, with 12 bases remaining between them. The CDR3 is 16 residues long. The receptor was isolated from a male donor with ankylosing spondylitis. Material for sequencing was blood, either unsorted or a sorted T cell fraction (not recorded which). This chain links TRBV18 with TRBJ1-2; maybe TRBD1 (6 bases). The CDR3 reads CASSPRGARTNYGYTF. The CDR3 nucleotides are TGTGCCAGCTCACCACGGGGGGCACGGACTAACTATGGCTACACCTTC.